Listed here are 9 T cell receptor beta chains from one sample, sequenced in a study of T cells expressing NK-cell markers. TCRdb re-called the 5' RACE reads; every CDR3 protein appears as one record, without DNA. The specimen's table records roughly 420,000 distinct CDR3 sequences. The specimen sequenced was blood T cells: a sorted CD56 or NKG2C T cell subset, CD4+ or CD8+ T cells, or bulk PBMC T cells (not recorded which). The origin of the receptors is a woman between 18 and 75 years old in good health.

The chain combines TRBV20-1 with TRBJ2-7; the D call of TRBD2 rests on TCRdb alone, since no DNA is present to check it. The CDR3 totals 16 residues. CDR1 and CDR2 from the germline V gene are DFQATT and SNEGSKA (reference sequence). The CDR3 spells CSALRTSGTTSYEQYF.

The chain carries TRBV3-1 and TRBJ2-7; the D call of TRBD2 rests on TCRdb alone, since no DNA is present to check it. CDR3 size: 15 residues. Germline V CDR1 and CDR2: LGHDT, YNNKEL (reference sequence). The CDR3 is CASSHPRGGAYEQYF.

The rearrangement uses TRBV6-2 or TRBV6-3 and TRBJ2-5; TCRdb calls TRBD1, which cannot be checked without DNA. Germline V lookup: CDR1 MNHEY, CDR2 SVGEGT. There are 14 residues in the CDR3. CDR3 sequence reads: CASTWGHPEETQYF.

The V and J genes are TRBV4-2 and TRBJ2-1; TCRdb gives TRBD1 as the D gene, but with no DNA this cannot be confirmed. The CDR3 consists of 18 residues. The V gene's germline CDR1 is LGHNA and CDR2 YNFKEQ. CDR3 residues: CASREDGGGDVSYNEQFF.

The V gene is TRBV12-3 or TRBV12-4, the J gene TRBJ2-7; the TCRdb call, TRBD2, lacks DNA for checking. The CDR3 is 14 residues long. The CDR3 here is CASSFGGVTYEQYF.

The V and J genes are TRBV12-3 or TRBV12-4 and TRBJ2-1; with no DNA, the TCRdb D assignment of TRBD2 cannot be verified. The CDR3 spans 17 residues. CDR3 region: CASSLVSGSITYNEQFF.

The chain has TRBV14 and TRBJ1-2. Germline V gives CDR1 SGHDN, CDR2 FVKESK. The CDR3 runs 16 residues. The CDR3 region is CASSLRSATNNYGYTF.

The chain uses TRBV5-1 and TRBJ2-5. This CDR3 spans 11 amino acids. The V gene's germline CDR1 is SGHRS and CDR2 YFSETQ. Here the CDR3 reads CASMVQETQYF.

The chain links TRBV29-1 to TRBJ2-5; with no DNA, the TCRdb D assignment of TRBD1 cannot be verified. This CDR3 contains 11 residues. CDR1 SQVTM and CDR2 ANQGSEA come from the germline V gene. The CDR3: CSAEQGKTQYF.